The 19 T cell receptor beta chains below come from one sample, sequenced in a study of identical twins (dated by TCRdb to 2016 to 2017). Receptors were amplified or captured by 5' RACE. The sequencer listed for this sample is Illumina HiSeq 2000. TCRdb reworked the public reads: Q25 trimming with fastp, MiXCR clone assembly, productive beta chains retained. A single entry per CDR3 protein holds the most common genes and DNA from its merged rows. This sample gives roughly 1,500,000 distinct CDR3 sequences in total; under 35% of them show up just once. The ten top clones hold over 0.25% of the sample. The sequenced sample was cord blood. The receptor source for this set is a newborn girl in good health.

This clonotype turned up a few times. The J gene is TRBJ1-1, the V gene TRBV4-2; 8 nucleotides line up with TRBD1. The length of the CDR3 is 17 residues. Germline V gives CDR1 LGHNA, CDR2 YNFKEQ. V lost 1 base to trimming and J lost 3 bases; unmatched junction nucleotides: 10. CDR3 sequence reads: CASSQVWVDRGHTEAFF. CDR3 sequence (DNA): TGTGCCAGCAGCCAAGTATGGGTTGACAGGGGACACACTGAAGCTTTCTTT.

The chain employs TRBV3-1 and TRBJ2-4, with 11 bases lining up with TRBD2. The germline V gene has CDR1 LGHDT and CDR2 YNNKEL (reference sequence). V was pared by 1 base and J by 1 base, with 9 bases of the junction left unmatched. The CDR3 covers 19 residues. CDR3 nucleotide sequence: TGTGCCAGCAGCCAAGTTAGTAGCGGGGGGGCCGGGGCCAAAAACATTCAGTACTTC. The encoded protein is CASSQVSSGGAGAKNIQYF.

This clonotype was found once. The chain couples TRBV6-1 to TRBJ1-2; D gene uncertain. The V end was cut by 8 bases, the J end by 1 base, with 8 bases between. Germline values: CDR1 MNHNS, CDR2 SASEGT. The CDR3 is made up of 12 amino acids. The CDR3 sequence is CASGLYNYGYTF. As DNA, the CDR3 is TGTGCCAGCGGTCTGTATAACTATGGCTACACCTTC.

This chain links TRBV6-5 with TRBJ2-4; D ambiguous. The better agreement between TRBJ2-7 and the DNA end casts doubt on the J call. CDR1 and CDR2 (germline): MNHEY, SVGAGI. The CDR3 is 14 amino acids. The CDR3 coding sequence is TGTGCCAGCAGTTACTCGAACGGAGCGTCCGAGCAGTACTTC. Encoded protein: CASSYSNGASEQYF.

This clonotype was detected only a few times. The genes are TRBV29-1 and TRBJ2-5; 8 bases fit TRBD1. Trimming at V came to 8 bases and at J to 4 bases, leaving 9 bases not matched to a gene. The CDR3 consists of 13 residues. In germline, CDR1 is SQVTM, CDR2 ANQGSEA. This CDR3 is CSSIRGRGETQYF. Here the CDR3 DNA reads TGCAGCTCTATCAGGGGGCGCGGAGAGACCCAGTACTTC.

This rearrangement joins TRBV6-1 to TRBJ1-2, with D perhaps TRBD1 (5 bases). There are 18 residues in the CDR3. Trimming shortened V by 5 bases and J by 4 bases, and 26 bases separated the two germline ends. The germline CDR1 and CDR2 sequences are MNHNS and SASEGT. The CDR3 DNA follows: TGTGCCAGCAGTAGCTCACCGGGACGGGGCTTTCTTAGCTATGGCTACACCTTC. Its translation: CASSSSPGRGFLSYGYTF.

The V call is TRBV27, the J call TRBJ2-3; a weak D match, TRBD1 (5 bases). The CDR3 is 17 residues long. Trimming pared 0 bases from V and 6 bases from J, leaving 19 bases between. The germline CDR1 and CDR2 sequences are MNHEY and SMNVEV (reference sequence). CDR3 in amino acids: CASSLSVAGPRSDTQYF. In DNA form, the CDR3 reads TGTGCCAGCAGTTTATCAGTAGCAGGGCCCAGATCGGATACGCAGTATTTT.

The table lists this clonotype with a few counts. The rearrangement uses TRBV28 and TRBJ2-7, with D tentatively TRBD1 (5 bases). V was shortened by 6 bases and J by 3 bases, with 12 bases between the two germline ends. CDR1 and CDR2 (germline): MDHEN, SYDVKM. This CDR3 spans 13 amino acids. The CDR3 is CASRGRGFYEQYF. The CDR3 region has the DNA TGTGCCAGCAGGGGAAGGGGATTCTACGAGCAGTACTTC.

This clonotype was recorded a few times. The J gene is TRBJ2-7, the V gene TRBV7-2; TRBD2 agrees at 10 bases. The germline gives CDR1 SGHTA, CDR2 FQGNSA. Trimming removed 3 bases from V and 4 bases from J; junction bases left unmatched: 6. The CDR3 runs 15 residues. CDR3 DNA: TGTGCCAGCAGCTTTACTAGCGGGGAGATATACGAGCAGTACTTC. Its translation: CASSFTSGEIYEQYF.

The sample holds a few counts of this clonotype. This rearrangement joins TRBV12-3 or TRBV12-4 to TRBJ1-5; a weak D match, TRBD1 (5 bases). The V end lost 5 bases, the J end lost 0 bases, and 11 bases lay between the germline ends. The CDR3 consists of 15 residues. CDR3 region: CASSRDGNSNQPQHF. The DNA of the CDR3 is TGTGCCAGCAGTCGGGACGGGAATAGCAATCAGCCCCAGCATTTT.

This clonotype was seen more than once but under ten times. The gene calls are TRBV10-2 and TRBJ2-7; the D gene could be TRBD1 or TRBD2 (5 bases each). The V end was cut by 4 bases, the J end by 0 bases, with 16 bases between. Germline CDR1 reads WSHSY; CDR2 reads SAAADI. The CDR3 extends over 16 amino acids. The CDR3 sequence: CASSVGLLASSYEQYF. In nucleotides, the CDR3 is TGCGCCAGCAGTGTGGGGCTTTTAGCGAGCTCCTACGAGCAGTACTTC.

On this clonotype itself: Being one base from a much bigger clone, this may be a read error. This chain connects TRBV6-2 or TRBV6-3 to TRBJ2-7, with unresolved D. Germline loops: CDR1 MNHEY, CDR2 SVGEGT. V lost 5 bases to trimming and J lost 7 bases, with 15 bases between them. This CDR3 is built from 13 residues. As DNA, the CDR3 is TGTGCCAGCAGTGGTGCCTCCTACAATGAGCAGTACTTC. It yields the protein CASSGASYNEQYF.

A few counts support this clonotype. The CDR3 sequence: CASSFGQEKFF. CDR3 nucleotide sequence: TGTGCCAGCAGTTTCGGGCAGGAGAAGTTCTTC. This chain joins TRBV28 and TRBJ2-1; no firm D call. Germline loops: CDR1 MDHEN, CDR2 SYDVKM. The CDR3 runs to 11 residues. V lost 3 bases and J lost 14, with 11 bases in between. Full variable domain (remainder filled in from reference TRBV28 and TRBJ2-1): DVKVTQSSRYLVKRTGEKVFLECVQDMDHENMFWYRQDPGLGLRLIYFSYDVKMKEKGDIPEGYSVSREKKERFSLILESASTNQTSMYLCASSFGQEKFFGPGTRLTVL.

V usage is TRBV20-1 and J usage is TRBJ2-7; no firm D call. V lost 3 bases to trimming and J lost 2 bases, with 14 bases between them. Germline V gene data show CDR1 as DFQATT and CDR2 as SNEGSKA (reference sequence). The CDR3 runs to 14 residues. CDR3 amino acids: CSARKASVTYEQYF. Written as DNA, the CDR3 is TGCAGTGCTAGGAAAGCCTCGGTAACCTACGAGCAGTACTTC.

This clonotype was detected a few times. The chain employs TRBV6-1 and TRBJ1-2, with 7 bases identical to TRBD1. This CDR3 is built from 14 residues. The junction had 7 bases not matched to a gene; V was cut back by 4 bases and J by 5 bases. Germline assignment: CDR1 MNHNS and CDR2 SASEGT. In nucleotides, the CDR3 is TGTGCCAGCAGTGTCCAGACAGGGTCGTATGGCTACACCTTC. Translating gives CASSVQTGSYGYTF.

The table lists this clonotype with many counts. CDR3: CASSGLTGNYGYTF. CDR3 coding DNA: TGTGCCAGCAGTGGGCTTACGGGCAACTATGGCTACACCTTC. The V call is TRBV25-1, the J call TRBJ1-2; D call uncertain. Germline assignment: CDR1 MGHDK and CDR2 SYGVNS. The CDR3 totals 14 residues. Trimming removed 4 bases from V and 2 bases from J, with 11 bases in between.

This chain joins TRBV7-2 and TRBJ1-5; D remains unclear. Germline V lookup: CDR1 SGHTA, CDR2 FQGNSA. There are 13 residues in the CDR3. The ends were cut back, 5 bases at V and 6 bases at J, with 11 bases in the middle. The CDR3 region is CASSPLRSQPQHF. In nucleotides, the CDR3 is TGTGCCAGCAGCCCACTTAGGAGTCAGCCCCAGCATTTT.

The rearrangement links TRBV7-2 to TRBJ2-2; 10 bases are shared with TRBD2. The CDR3 has 16 amino acids. Germline V gives CDR1 SGHTA, CDR2 FQGNSA. V was pared by 4 bases and J by 5 bases, with 7 bases of the junction left unmatched. The CDR3 DNA is TGTGCCAGCAGCTCAGTGACTAGCGGGTTAACCGGGGAGCTGTTTTTT. Protein sequence: CASSSVTSGLTGELFF.

V usage is TRBV2 and J usage is TRBJ2-1; 7 positions agree with TRBD2. The germline gives CDR1 SNHLY, CDR2 FYNNEI. After removal of 5 bases from V and 2 bases from J, the junction contained 6 bases not matched to a gene. The CDR3 is made up of 15 amino acids. CDR3: CASSPSGYAYNEQFF. In DNA, the CDR3 is TGTGCCAGCAGTCCTAGCGGTTACGCCTACAATGAGCAGTTCTTC.